Listed here are 20 T cell receptor beta chains from one sample, sequenced in a study of shared clonotypes between healthy human individuals. Naive CD8 isolation took CD45RO-negative cells positively selected for CCR7 and excluded terminally differentiated effector memory CD45RA+ cells. Method: immunoSEQ multiplex PCR; TCRdb's copy keeps in-frame clones and lacks some. Among some 2,000,000 clones listed, about 95% were seen once. Sequencing used naive CD8+ T cells sorted from blood. The receptors here all came from a man aged 18 to 35 in good health.

The chain is built from TRBV7-9 and TRBJ2-1; 8 nucleotides agree with TRBD2. Per the germline V gene, CDR1 is SEHNR and CDR2 is FQNEAQ (reference sequence). Trimming removed 4 bases from V and 6 bases from J; junction bases left unmatched: 14. There are 17 residues in the CDR3. CDR3 amino acids: CASSSYHQRELGNEQFF. CDR3 bases: TGTGCCAGCAGCTCATACCATCAGCGGGAGTTGGGCAATGAGCAGTTCTTC.

This chain uses TRBV29-1 with TRBJ1-5, with 7 bases aligning to TRBD1. This CDR3 spans 15 amino acids. Germline trimming cut 3 bases from V and 7 bases from J; bases unmatched to any gene: 12. The V gene's germline CDR1 is SQVTM and CDR2 ANQGSEA. The CDR3 sequence is CSVESRGRRGQPQHF. DNA of the CDR3: TGCAGCGTTGAGAGCAGGGGGAGAAGAGGACAGCCCCAGCATTTT.

The chain employs TRBV7-9 and TRBJ1-6; perhaps TRBD1 as D (5 bases). This CDR3 has 18 amino acids. The V end lost 0 bases, the J end lost 0 bases, and 12 bases lay between the germline ends. The germline V gene encodes CDR1 SEHNR and CDR2 FQNEAQ (reference sequence). The CDR3 coding sequence is TGTGCCAGCAGCTTAGCTAAAGGGGAGAGCTCCTATAATTCACCCCTCCACTTT. It translates to CASSLAKGESSYNSPLHF. The full variable domain, rest sourced from reference TRBV7-9 and TRBJ1-6, is DTGVSQNPRHKITKRGQNVTFRCDPISEHNRLYWYRQTLGQGPEFLTYFQNEAQLEKSRLLSDRFSAERPKGSFSTLEIQRTEQGDSAMYLCASSLAKGESSYNSPLHFGNGTRLTVT.

This clone was recorded only once. The chain recombines TRBV11-2 with TRBJ1-1, with D perhaps matching TRBD1 (5 bases). CDR3 length: 12 amino acids. Germline V gives CDR1 SGHAT, CDR2 FQNNGV. The V and J ends lost 7 bases and 10 bases respectively, with 16 bases between them. The CDR3 here is CASTRYGGGAFF. The DNA of the CDR3 is TGTGCCAGCACCAGATACGGGGGGGGAGCTTTCTTT.

Comments on this clone: Distinct nucleotide sequences in the sample also encode this CDR3. The chain has TRBV13 and TRBJ1-5; TRBD1 might be the D (5 bases). Trimming shortened V by 2 bases and J by 4 bases, and 9 bases separated the two germline ends. Per germline, CDR1 PRHDT and CDR2 FYEKMQ (reference sequence). The CDR3 length is 14 residues. The CDR3 sequence: CASSLRGENQPQHF. The CDR3 coding sequence is TGTGCCAGCAGCTTAAGAGGGGAAAATCAGCCCCAGCATTTT.

For the CDR3, the DNA is TGTGCCAGCAGCTGGACAGGGTACCAAGAGACCCAGTACTTC. It codes for CASSWTGYQETQYF. The rearrangement joins TRBV5-4 to TRBJ2-5; 8 bases line up with TRBD1. The CDR3 sequence is 14 residues long. From germline, CDR1 is SGHNT and CDR2 YYREEE (reference sequence). V shed 3 bases and J 0 bases; nucleotides not matched to a gene: 1.

This clone appeared a single time. V and J are TRBV13 and TRBJ2-1; D unresolved. Germline V gene sequence: CDR1 PRHDT, CDR2 FYEKMQ (reference sequence). The CDR3 loop spans 13 amino acids. V was trimmed by 5 bases and J by 4 bases, leaving 9 bases between them. CDR3 residues: CASSPQTYNEQFF. CDR3 nucleotide sequence: TGTGCCAGCAGCCCCCAGACGTACAATGAGCAGTTCTTC.

The genes are TRBV11-2 and TRBJ1-2, with D possibly matching TRBD1 (5 bases). Trimming took 5 bases from V and 4 from J, leaving 14 bases between them. Germline CDR1 is SGHAT and CDR2 is FQNNGV. The length of the CDR3 is 14 residues. The CDR3 DNA reads as TGTGCCAGCAGCCCAACAGAGGGGACCTATGGCTACACCTTC. Its translation: CASSPTEGTYGYTF. Full variable domain (missing parts from reference TRBV11-2 and TRBJ1-2): EAGVAQSPRYKIIEKRQSVAFWCNPISGHATLYWYQQILGQGPKLLIQFQNNGVVDDSQLPKDRFSAERLKGVDSTLKIQPAKLEDSAVYLCASSPTEGTYGYTFGSGTRLTVV.

The chain employs TRBV29-1 and TRBJ1-1, with D maybe TRBD1 (5 bases). This CDR3 spans 13 amino acids. V gave up 2 bases and J gave up 5 bases, with 12 bases separating them. Germline-derived CDR1 and CDR2 are SQVTM and ANQGSEA. The CDR3 bases are TGCAGCGTTGAACGGCCAGGGATGACTGAAGCTTTCTTT. It codes for CSVERPGMTEAFF.

Only one count was recorded for this clone. The chain couples TRBV29-1 to TRBJ2-7, with a tentative D call TRBD2 (6 bases). This CDR3 spans 12 amino acids. The germline gives CDR1 SQVTM, CDR2 ANQGSEA. The V end lost 3 bases, the J end lost 5 bases, and 11 bases lay between the germline ends. The chain's CDR3 is CSVDRGTDEQYF. The CDR3 coding sequence is TGCAGCGTTGACCGGGGGACCGACGAGCAGTACTTC.

Details on this clone: The identical CDR3 is also encoded by other nucleotide sequences in the sample. The chain employs TRBV30 and TRBJ1-1, with no clear D. This CDR3 spans 13 amino acids. The germline CDR1 and CDR2 sequences are GTSNPN and SVGIG (reference sequence). Between the trimmed V and J ends, which lost 2 bases and 5 bases, there was a span of 12 bases. CDR3 nucleotide sequence: TGTGCCTGGAGTTCGACGGGAGGTACTGAAGCTTTCTTT. Its protein is CAWSSTGGTEAFF.

Worth noting for this clone: This specimen includes other DNA sequences encoding the same CDR3. The V call is TRBV5-6, the J call TRBJ1-2, with 8 bases fitting TRBD1. Trimming took 2 bases from V and 6 from J; bases not matched to a gene: 3. The CDR3 loop spans 13 amino acids. Germline loops: CDR1 SGHDT, CDR2 YYEEEE. The CDR3 coding sequence is TGTGCCAGCAGCTTCGGACAGGGCGATGGCTACACCTTC. Its translation: CASSFGQGDGYTF.

Notes on this clone: Distinct nucleotide sequences in the sample also encode this CDR3. The chain is built from TRBV28 and TRBJ2-1, with D perhaps assigned TRBD1 or TRBD2 (5 bases each). The V and J ends lost 8 bases and 5 bases respectively, with 13 bases between them. Germline lookup yields CDR1 MDHEN and CDR2 SYDVKM. CDR3 size: 13 residues. CDR3: CASSPRGDNEQFF. The CDR3 DNA reads TGTGCCAGCTCCCCCCGGGGCGACAATGAGCAGTTCTTC.

This clone has just one count. The chain recombines TRBV27 with TRBJ1-5; the D is unclear. This CDR3 comprises 15 residues. Germline V gene sequence: CDR1 MNHEY, CDR2 SMNVEV (reference sequence). Trimming took 3 bases from V and 0 from J, leaving 9 bases between them. This chain's CDR3 is CASSFSDGSNQPQHF. The DNA of the CDR3 is TGTGCCAGCAGTTTCTCGGACGGTAGCAATCAGCCCCAGCATTTT.

This clone is a singleton in its sample. This chain connects TRBV4-3 to TRBJ1-1; weak D call: TRBD1 (6 bases). The CDR3 is 15 residues long. V lost 6 bases to trimming and J lost 2 bases, with 16 bases between them. Germline values: CDR1 LGHNA, CDR2 YSLEER. The CDR3 DNA follows: TGCGCCAGCAGACTATTTGGACAGCTAAACACTGAAGCTTTCTTT. This gives the protein CASRLFGQLNTEAFF.

The rearrangement joins TRBV15 to TRBJ2-1, with 8 bases lining up with TRBD1. V lost 8 bases and J lost 8; bases outside the gene matches: 11. CDR1 and CDR2 from the germline V gene are LNHNV and YYDKDF (reference sequence). CDR3 length: 14 residues. CDR3 sequence (DNA): TGTGCCACCCAGGGCAGGGGGCGTTGGGATGAGCAGTTCTTC. Translation: CATQGRGRWDEQFF.

This sequence joins TRBV10-3 and TRBJ2-7; 8 bases agree with TRBD1. This CDR3 is 18 amino acids long. V was clipped by 2 bases and J by 3 bases; unmatched bases: 15. Germline V gives CDR1 ENHRY, CDR2 SYGVKD. This CDR3 reads CAISEPSQYPGTGYEQYF. CDR3 sequence (DNA): TGTGCCATCAGTGAGCCCAGTCAATACCCCGGGACAGGCTACGAGCAGTACTTC.

The chain links TRBV5-4 to TRBJ1-3; tentative D call: TRBD1 (5 bases). From germline, CDR1 is SGHNT and CDR2 YYREEE (reference sequence). The V and J ends lost 0 bases and 4 bases respectively, with 8 bases between them. The length of the CDR3 is 14 residues. The CDR3 spells CASSLETGGNTIYF. The CDR3 DNA is TGTGCCAGCAGCTTGGAAACAGGAGGAAACACCATATATTTT.

The chain uses TRBV29-1 and TRBJ2-1, with D perhaps TRBD2 (6 bases). The germline V and J ends were trimmed by 3 bases and 5 bases, with 14 bases remaining between them. Germline V gives CDR1 SQVTM, CDR2 ANQGSEA. The CDR3 spans 14 residues. The CDR3 here is CSVDGRGDHNEQFF. CDR3 DNA: TGCAGCGTTGATGGGCGGGGAGATCACAATGAGCAGTTCTTC.

The CDR3 DNA follows: TGTGCCTGGAGTGAGGAGGGCAGGGAATTCTACGAGCAGTACTTC. This sequence encodes CAWSEEGREFYEQYF. V usage is TRBV30 and J usage is TRBJ2-7; possibly TRBD2 for D (6 bases). Germline assignment: CDR1 GTSNPN and CDR2 SVGIG (reference sequence). The CDR3 runs to 15 residues. The V gene lost 1 base and the J gene lost 3 bases, with 16 bases spanning the gap.